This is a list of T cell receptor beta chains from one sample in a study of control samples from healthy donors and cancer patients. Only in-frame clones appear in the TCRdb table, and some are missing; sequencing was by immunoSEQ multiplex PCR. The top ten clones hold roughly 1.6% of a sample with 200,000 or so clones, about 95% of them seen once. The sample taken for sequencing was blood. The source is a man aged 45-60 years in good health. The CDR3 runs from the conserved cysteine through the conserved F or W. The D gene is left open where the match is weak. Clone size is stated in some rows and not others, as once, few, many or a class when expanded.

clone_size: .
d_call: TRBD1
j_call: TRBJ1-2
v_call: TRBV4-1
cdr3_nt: TGCGCCAGCAGCCCCGGACAGGGGGCGCTTAACTATGGCTACACCTTC
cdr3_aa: CASSPGQGALNYGYTF

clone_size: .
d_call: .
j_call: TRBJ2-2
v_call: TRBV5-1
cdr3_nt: TGCGCCAGCAGCCCGGCGACAGGGAACACCGGGGAGCTGTTTTTT
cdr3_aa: CASSPATGNTGELFF

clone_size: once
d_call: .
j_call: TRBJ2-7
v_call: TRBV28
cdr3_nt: TGTGCCAGCAGCGGACGGACCTACGAGCAGTACTTC
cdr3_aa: CASSGRTYEQYF

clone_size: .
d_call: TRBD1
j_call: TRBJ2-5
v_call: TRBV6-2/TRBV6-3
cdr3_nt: TGTGCCAGCAGTCTAGGACAGGGCTTCTTCGAGACCCAGTACTTC
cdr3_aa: CASSLGQGFFETQYF

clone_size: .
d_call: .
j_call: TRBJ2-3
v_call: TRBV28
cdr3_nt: TGTGCCAGCAGTCCCGCCAGGCATGATACGCAGTATTTT
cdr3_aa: CASSPARHDTQYF

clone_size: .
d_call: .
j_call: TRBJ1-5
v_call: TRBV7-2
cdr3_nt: TGTGCCAGCAGTCAGGGTCAGACCCAGCATTTT
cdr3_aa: CASSQGQTQHF

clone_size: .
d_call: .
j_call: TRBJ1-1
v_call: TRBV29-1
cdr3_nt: TGCAGCGTTTCGGTACAGATCATGAACACTGAAGCTTTCTTT
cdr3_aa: CSVSVQIMNTEAFF

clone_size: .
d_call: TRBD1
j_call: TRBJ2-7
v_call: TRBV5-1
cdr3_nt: TGCGCCAGCAGCATAGGGACAGGGCCTGCCTACGAGCAGTACTTC
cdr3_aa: CASSIGTGPAYEQYF

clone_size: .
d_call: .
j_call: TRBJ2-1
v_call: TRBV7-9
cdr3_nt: TGTGCCAGCAGCTTAATGCAGGGTGACAATGAGCAGTTCTTC
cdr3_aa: CASSLMQGDNEQFF

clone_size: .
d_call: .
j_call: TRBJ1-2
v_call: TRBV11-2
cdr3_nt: TGTGCCAGCAGCTTAGGGGATTTCCTAGACTATGGCTACACCTTC
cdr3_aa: CASSLGDFLDYGYTF

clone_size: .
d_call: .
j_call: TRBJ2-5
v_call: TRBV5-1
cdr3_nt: TGCGCCAGCAGTGAGCAAGAGACCCAGTACTTC
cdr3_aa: CASSEQETQYF

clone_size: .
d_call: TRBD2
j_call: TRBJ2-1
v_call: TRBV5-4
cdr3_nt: TGTGCCAGCAGCTTGGGACTAGCGGGGGGCCTGGACTACAATGAGCAGTTCTTC
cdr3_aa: CASSLGLAGGLDYNEQFF

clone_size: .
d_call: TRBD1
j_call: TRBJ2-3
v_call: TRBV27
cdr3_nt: TGTGCCAGCAGTCCGACGACAGGGCGATCAGATACGCAGTATTTT
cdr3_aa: CASSPTTGRSDTQYF

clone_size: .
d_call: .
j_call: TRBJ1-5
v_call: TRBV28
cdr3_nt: TGTGCCAGCAGTTTATTCGGAGGAAATCAGCCCCAGCATTTT
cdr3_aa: CASSLFGGNQPQHF

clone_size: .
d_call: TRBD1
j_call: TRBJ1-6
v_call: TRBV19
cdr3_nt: TGTGCCAGTAGCCCGGGGCAGGGGGCTTATTCACCCCTCCACTTT
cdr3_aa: CASSPGQGAYSPLHF

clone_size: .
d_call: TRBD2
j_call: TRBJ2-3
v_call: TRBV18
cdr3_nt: TGTGCCAGCTCACCCGGGACTAGCGGGGGGAGCACAGATACGCAGTATTTT
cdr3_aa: CASSPGTSGGSTDTQYF

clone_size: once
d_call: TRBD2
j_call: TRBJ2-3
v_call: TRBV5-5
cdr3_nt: TGTGCCAGCAGCGGTGGACTAGCGGGGAGCACAGATACGCAGTATTTT
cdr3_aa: CASSGGLAGSTDTQYF